This T cell receptor (beta chain) was identified in a study of T cells in tuberculosis. The study, taken as a whole, reports: Smaller distances to GMM-specific TCRs suggested their expansion in active tuberculosis.

As for this clone: Its antigen is undetermined.

Germline loops: CDR1 LNHNV, CDR2 YYDKDF (reference sequence). The V and J ends lost 2 bases and 13 bases, in that order; junction bases with no gene match: 14. There are 15 residues in the CDR3. This table comes from immunoSEQ multiplex PCR, and its TCRdb copy is limited to in-frame clones, with some not included. The sample holds approximately 35,000 clones, over 95% seen once. The sample was PBMCs. The J gene is TRBJ2-1, the V gene TRBV15; 7 nucleotides align to TRBD1. This clonotype originated in a donor aged 5-35 years with latent tuberculosis or without tuberculosis infection. CDR3 residues: CATSRKQRGRDGQFF. The DNA of the CDR3 is TGTGCCACCAGCAGAAAACAAAGGGGGCGCGACGGACAGTTCTTC.